One and the same sample provided the 23 T cell receptor beta chains below, sequenced in a study of cytomegalovirus exposure and HLA in healthy donors. PCR primers comprised 60 Vbeta and 13 Jbeta primers. Measured with immunoSEQ multiplex PCR; TCRdb has only the in-frame clones, and not every one. The sample yields 110,000 or so clones, around 77% seen once. Source material: PBMCs. Receptors originate from a woman aged 30 to 39 in good health and CMV-seropositive.

This chain joins TRBV18 and TRBJ2-1; 7 bases line up with TRBD1. The ends lost 2 bases at V and 6 bases at J; junction bases unmatched: 7. The CDR3 consists of 15 residues. Looked up from germline, CDR1 is KGHSH and CDR2 is LQKENI. The CDR3 region is CASSPETGSSNEQFF. The CDR3 region has the DNA TGTGCCAGCTCACCAGAGACAGGGTCAAGCAATGAGCAGTTCTTC.

This chain connects TRBV6-4 to TRBJ2-3; 9 bases are shared with TRBD2. The germline V gene has CDR1 MRHNA and CDR2 SNTAGT. Trimming removed 2 bases from V and 3 bases from J; junction bases left unmatched: 0. The length of the CDR3 is 14 residues. In DNA, the CDR3 is TGTGCCAGCAGTGACCTAGCGGGGACAGATACGCAGTATTTT. Encoded protein: CASSDLAGTDTQYF.

The gene calls are TRBV5-1 and TRBJ1-5; 11 bases fit TRBD1. Germline values: CDR1 SGHRS, CDR2 YFSETQ. The CDR3 runs to 16 residues. Trimming cost V 3 bases and J 11 bases; bases outside gene matches: 13. Here the CDR3 reads CASSSLIGQGAKSQHF. The CDR3 DNA sequence: TGCGCCAGCAGCTCACTTATTGGACAGGGGGCGAAGTCCCAGCATTTT.

The V and J genes are TRBV29-1 and TRBJ2-1; 9 positions agree with TRBD1. Per the germline V gene, CDR1 is SQVTM and CDR2 is ANQGSEA. The CDR3 length is 15 residues. Trimming at V came to 1 base and at J to 0 bases, leaving 1 base not matched to a gene. For the CDR3, the DNA is TGCAGCGTTGAAGGGGGACAGGGCTCCTACAATGAGCAGTTCTTC. Translated: CSVEGGQGSYNEQFF.

This clone occurred a few times. J is TRBJ2-1 and V is TRBV10-3; 7 bases line up with TRBD2. After removal of 3 bases from V and 4 bases from J, the junction contained 6 bases not matched to a gene. CDR1 is ENHRY, CDR2 SYGVKD, per germline. CDR3 length: 15 residues. CDR3 amino acids: CAISERAGDYNEQFF. The DNA of the CDR3 is TGTGCCATCAGTGAAAGGGCGGGGGATTACAATGAGCAGTTCTTC.

V and J are TRBV5-1 and TRBJ2-7; unclear D gene. Trimming pared 4 bases from V and 10 bases from J, leaving 15 bases between. The CDR3 consists of 12 residues. Germline V CDR1 and CDR2: SGHRS, YFSETQ. In nucleotides, the CDR3 is TGCGCCAGCAGCGTAAACAAAGGAGAACAGTACTTC. Its translation: CASSVNKGEQYF.

V and J are TRBV19 and TRBJ1-2; D may be TRBD1 (5 bases). Germline lookup yields CDR1 LNHDA and CDR2 SQIVND (reference sequence). V was clipped by 5 bases and J by 4 bases, with 14 bases between them. The CDR3 is 14 amino acids. The DNA for the CDR3 is TGTGCCAGTAGTCCCCCAGGGTCCTTCTATGGCTACACCTTC. This gives the protein CASSPPGSFYGYTF.

The chain recombines TRBV30 with TRBJ1-6, with D unclear. Germline CDR1 reads GTSNPN; CDR2 reads SVGIG (reference sequence). V lost 2 bases to trimming and J lost 8 bases, with 7 bases between them. The CDR3 is 12 residues long. CDR3 sequence: CAWSSEDSPLHF. In DNA, the CDR3 is TGTGCCTGGAGTAGCGAAGATTCACCCCTCCACTTT. Variable domain in full (rest from reference TRBV30 and TRBJ1-6): SQTIHQWPATLVQPVGSPLSLECTVEGTSNPNLYWYRQAAGRGLQLLFYSVGIGQISSEVPQNLSASRPQDRQFILSSKKLLLSDSGFYLCAWSSEDSPLHFGNGTRLTVT.

The chain joins TRBV27 to TRBJ2-1, with a weak D call TRBD1 (5 bases). This CDR3 has 14 amino acids. Germline CDR1 reads MNHEY; CDR2 reads SMNVEV (reference sequence). Trimming pared 6 bases from V and 7 bases from J, leaving 16 bases between. The CDR3, as DNA: TGTGCCAGCAGCCTTATTTGGGGCGGTAATGAGCAGTTCTTC. This codes for CASSLIWGGNEQFF.

The table lists this clone with a count of one. The chain combines TRBV2 with TRBJ1-2; 9 nucleotides line up with TRBD1. The CDR3 covers 14 residues. Germline V CDR1 and CDR2: SNHLY, FYNNEI. V trimming: 7 bases; J trimming: 8 bases; junction bases outside the gene matches: 11. CDR3 loop: CASTLGTGTRGYTF. DNA for the CDR3: TGTGCCAGCACCCTAGGGACAGGGACGAGGGGCTACACCTTC. The whole variable domain, filled in from reference TRBV2 and TRBJ1-2, reads EPEVTQTPSHQVTQMGQEVILRCVPISNHLYFYWYRQILGQKVEFLVSFYNNEISEKSEIFDDQFSVERPDGSNFTLKIRSTKLEDSAMYFCASTLGTGTRGYTFGSGTRLTVV.

This clone was seen only a few times. One end of the junction is discordant with germline, which a read error may explain. The chain joins TRBV5-1 to TRBJ1-1; TRBD1 matches at 7 bases. The germline V gene encodes CDR1 SGHRS and CDR2 YFSETQ. This CDR3 comprises 14 residues. CDR3 amino acids: CASSVGQFYTEAFF. DNA for the CDR3: TGTGCCAGCAGCGTGGGACAGTTCTACACTGAAGCTTTCTTT.

This clone was observed once. The genes are TRBV6-6 and TRBJ2-7; 7 bases agree with TRBD1. This CDR3 is built from 11 residues. Germline CDR1 is MNHNY and CDR2 is SVGAGI (reference sequence). V shed 5 bases and J 12 bases; nucleotides not matched to a gene: 7. CDR3 sequence: CASSATGDLYF. CDR3 nucleotides: TGTGCCAGCAGTGCAACAGGGGATCTGTACTTC.

This rearrangement joins TRBV7-9 to TRBJ2-7, with a possible D match to TRBD1 (5 bases). V shed 5 bases and J shed 2 bases, with 7 bases lying between them. The CDR3 contains 12 residues. Germline CDR1 reads SEHNR; CDR2 reads FQNEAQ (reference sequence). This CDR3 reads CASSLDTYEQYF. DNA of the CDR3: TGTGCCAGCAGCCTGGACACCTACGAGCAGTACTTC.

V usage is TRBV27 and J usage is TRBJ1-2, with D unclear. The V end was cut by 1 base, the J end by 0 bases, with 21 bases between. This CDR3 comprises 19 residues. CDR1 is MNHEY, CDR2 SMNVEV, per germline (reference sequence). The CDR3 DNA sequence: TGTGCCAGCAGTTTATATTCCAATATCGACACGGCGACTAACTATGGCTACACCTTC. Residues: CASSLYSNIDTATNYGYTF.

The chain links TRBV30 to TRBJ1-3; perhaps TRBD1 as D (5 bases). The CDR3 has 14 amino acids. V was pared by 0 bases and J by 2 bases, with 8 bases between. Germline V gene data show CDR1 as GTSNPN and CDR2 as SVGIG (reference sequence). The CDR3 protein is CAWSVEGAGNTIYF. CDR3 nucleotide sequence: TGTGCCTGGAGTGTAGAAGGGGCTGGAAACACCATATATTTT.

The gene calls are TRBV9 and TRBJ2-3; 10 nucleotides align to TRBD2. This CDR3 has 16 residues. V lost 0 bases and J lost 1; bases outside the gene matches: 2. Germline assignment: CDR1 SGDLS and CDR2 YYNGEE. CDR3 nucleotides: TGTGCCAGCAGCGTAGGTAGCGGGGGGCGCACAGATACGCAGTATTTT. Amino acid sequence: CASSVGSGGRTDTQYF.

The CDR3 DNA follows: TGTGCCAGCAGGGAGGGGACAGGGAGTTACAATCAGCCCCAGCATTTT. This gives the protein CASREGTGSYNQPQHF. This chain joins TRBV2 and TRBJ1-5, with TRBD1 identical over 9 bases. J lost 3 bases, V lost 6 bases, and 9 bases had no gene match. This CDR3 comprises 16 residues. CDR1 is SNHLY and CDR2 is FYNNEI in the germline V gene.

A few counts support this clone. The chain uses TRBV4-2 and TRBJ1-1; 10 bases fit TRBD1. The CDR3 loop spans 16 amino acids. The germline V gene has CDR1 LGHNA and CDR2 YNFKEQ. V lost 1 base to trimming and J lost 5 bases; unmatched junction nucleotides: 7. The CDR3 region is CASSQVGQGLLTEAFF. In DNA, the CDR3 is TGTGCCAGCAGCCAAGTGGGACAGGGGTTGTTAACTGAAGCTTTCTTT.

This chain links TRBV27 with TRBJ2-1, with TRBD2 matching over 9 bases. The CDR3 totals 17 residues. Germline CDR1 reads MNHEY; CDR2 reads SMNVEV (reference sequence). V was clipped by 0 bases and J by 6 bases; unmatched bases: 9. The CDR3 is CASSLSGAGGPGNEQFF. CDR3 coding DNA: TGTGCCAGCAGTTTATCTGGGGCGGGGGGGCCGGGCAATGAGCAGTTCTTC.

The chain couples TRBV19 to TRBJ2-2; 9 nucleotides agree with TRBD1. The CDR3 covers 14 residues. Unmatched junction bases numbered 7, after V lost 7 bases and J lost 7 bases. Germline loops: CDR1 LNHDA, CDR2 SQIVND (reference sequence). CDR3 bases: TGTGCCAGTAACCGGGACAGGGCGGTCGGGGAGCTGTTTTTT. As protein: CASNRDRAVGELFF.

V gene TRBV29-1 combines with J gene TRBJ2-7; a possible D gene is TRBD2 (6 bases). The CDR3 is 14 amino acids. Germline V gene lookup returns CDR1 SQVTM and CDR2 ANQGSEA. V was clipped by 4 bases and J by 1 base, with 14 bases between them. The CDR3 sequence: CSVAGTLGSYEQYF. The CDR3 DNA sequence: TGCAGCGTTGCTGGGACTCTAGGATCCTACGAGCAGTACTTC.

This sequence joins TRBV5-4 and TRBJ1-2; 9 bases match TRBD1. Germline V gene sequence: CDR1 SGHNT, CDR2 YYREEE (reference sequence). CDR3 size: 16 residues. The J segment lost 4 bases and the V segment lost 4 bases, leaving 11 bases of the junction unmatched. CDR3 residues: CASSLGAGQGIYGYTF. The CDR3 DNA sequence: TGTGCCAGCAGCCTGGGAGCGGGACAGGGAATCTATGGCTACACCTTC.

V usage is TRBV19 and J usage is TRBJ1-4; the D is unclear. CDR1 and CDR2 from the germline V gene are LNHDA and SQIVND (reference sequence). Trimming cost V 9 bases and J 8 bases, with 16 bases left between them. This CDR3 spans 13 amino acids. CDR3 region: CASRGWDEEKLFF. The DNA of the CDR3 is TGTGCCAGCAGAGGGTGGGATGAGGAAAAACTGTTTTTT.